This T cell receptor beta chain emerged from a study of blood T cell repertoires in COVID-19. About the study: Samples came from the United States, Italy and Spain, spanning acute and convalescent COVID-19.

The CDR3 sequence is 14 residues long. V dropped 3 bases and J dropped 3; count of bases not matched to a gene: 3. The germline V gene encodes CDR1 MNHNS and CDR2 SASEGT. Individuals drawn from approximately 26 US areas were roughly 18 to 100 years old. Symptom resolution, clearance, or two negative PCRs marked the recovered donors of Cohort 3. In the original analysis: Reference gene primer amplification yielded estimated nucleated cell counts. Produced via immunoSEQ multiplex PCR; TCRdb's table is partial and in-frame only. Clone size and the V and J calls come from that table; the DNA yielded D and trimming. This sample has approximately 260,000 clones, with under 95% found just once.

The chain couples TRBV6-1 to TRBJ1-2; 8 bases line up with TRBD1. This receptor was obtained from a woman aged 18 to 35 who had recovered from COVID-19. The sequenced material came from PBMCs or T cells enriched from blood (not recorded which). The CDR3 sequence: CASSDDRGYYGYTF. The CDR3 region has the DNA TGTGCCAGCAGTGACGACAGGGGATACTATGGCTACACCTTC.